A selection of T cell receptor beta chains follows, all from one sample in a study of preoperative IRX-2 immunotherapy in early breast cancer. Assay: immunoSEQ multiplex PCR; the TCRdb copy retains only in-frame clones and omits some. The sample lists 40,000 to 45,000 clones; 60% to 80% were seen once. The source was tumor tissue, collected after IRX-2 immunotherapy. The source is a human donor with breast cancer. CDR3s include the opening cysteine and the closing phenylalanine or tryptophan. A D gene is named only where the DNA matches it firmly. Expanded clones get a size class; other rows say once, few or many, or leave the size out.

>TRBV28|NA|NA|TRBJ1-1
CASSFGGRIFTEAFF
TGTGCCAGCAGTTTTGGGGGGCGCATCTTCACTGAAGCTTTCTTT
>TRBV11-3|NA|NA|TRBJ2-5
CASSLDGREETQYF
TGTGCCAGCAGCTTGGACGGGAGAGAAGAGACCCAGTACTTC
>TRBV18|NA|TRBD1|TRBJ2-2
CASSLGQGNTGELFF
TGTGCCAGCTCCCTTGGACAGGGGAACACCGGGGAGCTGTTTTTT
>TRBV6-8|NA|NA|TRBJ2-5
CASSPGRETQYF
TGTGCCAGCAGCCCCGGCCGGGAGACCCAGTACTTC
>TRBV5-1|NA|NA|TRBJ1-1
CASSLLGGGMNTEAFF
TGCGCCAGCAGCTTGTTAGGGGGTGGGATGAACACTGAAGCTTTCTTT
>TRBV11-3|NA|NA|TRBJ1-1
CASSSSRGDTEAFF
TGTGCCAGCAGCTCCTCTAGGGGGGACACTGAAGCTTTCTTT
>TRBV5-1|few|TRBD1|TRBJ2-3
CASSTGQGGSTDTQYF
TGCGCCAGCAGCACAGGACAGGGTGGTTCCACAGATACGCAGTATTTT
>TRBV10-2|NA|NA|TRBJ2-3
CASSDGGRHTQYF
TGCGCCAGCAGTGATGGGGGGAGGCATACGCAGTATTTT
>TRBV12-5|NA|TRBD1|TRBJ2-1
CASIPGTGVYSEQFF
TGTGCCAGCATCCCGGGGACAGGGGTGTATAGTGAGCAGTTCTTC
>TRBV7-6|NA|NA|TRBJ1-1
CASSQGDGRNTEAFF
TGTGCCAGCAGCCAAGGGGATGGGAGGAACACTGAAGCTTTCTTT
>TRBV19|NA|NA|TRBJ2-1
CASGSLRRSSYNEQFF
TGTGCCAGCGGAAGCTTACGGAGGAGCTCCTACAATGAGCAGTTCTTC
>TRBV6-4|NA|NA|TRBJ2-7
CASSEGRQQYF
TGTGCCAGCAGTGAAGGGAGGCAGCAGTACTTC
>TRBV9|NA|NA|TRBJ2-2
CASSIDTGELFF
TGTGCCAGCAGTATCGACACCGGGGAGCTGTTTTTT
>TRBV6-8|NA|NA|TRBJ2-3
CASSYRDSPADTQYF
TGTGCCAGCAGTTACCGGGATAGCCCCGCAGATACGCAGTATTTT
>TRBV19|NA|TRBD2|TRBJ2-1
CASRLAGGYNEQFF
TGTGCCAGTCGTCTAGCGGGAGGCTACAATGAGCAGTTCTTC
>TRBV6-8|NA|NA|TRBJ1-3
CASSQGTGGNTIYF
TGTGCCAGCAGCCAAGGGACGGGAGGAAACACCATATATTTT
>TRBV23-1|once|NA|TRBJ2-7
CASRKTPAGGIYEQYF
TGCGCCAGCAGGAAGACCCCCGCCGGGGGAATCTACGAGCAGTACTTC
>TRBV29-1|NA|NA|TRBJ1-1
CSVVGKVSLTEAFF
TGCAGCGTTGTAGGGAAGGTCTCCCTAACTGAAGCTTTCTTT
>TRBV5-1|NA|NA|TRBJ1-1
CASNLALTADTEAFF
TGCGCCAGCAACTTGGCTCTCACCGCGGACACTGAAGCTTTCTTT
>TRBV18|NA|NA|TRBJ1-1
CASSPQGDTEAFF
TGTGCCAGCTCACCACAGGGTGACACTGAAGCTTTCTTT
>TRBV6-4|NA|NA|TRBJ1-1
CASSYSPGADTEAFF
TGTGCCAGCAGTTACTCGCCGGGGGCCGACACTGAAGCTTTCTTT
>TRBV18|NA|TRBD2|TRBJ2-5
CASTLLAGGQGETQYF
TGTGCCAGCACCCTCCTAGCGGGAGGTCAAGGGGAGACCCAGTACTTC
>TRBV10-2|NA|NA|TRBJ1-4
CASSPRAGSWGSNEKLFF
TGCGCCAGCAGTCCGAGGGCGGGCTCCTGGGGGTCTAATGAAAAACTGTTTTTT
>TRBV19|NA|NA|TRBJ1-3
CASSADSASGNTIYF
TGTGCCAGTAGTGCCGACAGTGCCTCTGGAAACACCATATATTTT
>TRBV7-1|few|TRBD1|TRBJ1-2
CASSPGQGEGYTF
TGTGCCAGCAGCCCAGGACAGGGGGAGGGCTACACCTTC
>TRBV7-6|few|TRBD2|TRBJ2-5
CASSLGLAGGQETQYF
TGTGCCAGCAGCTTGGGGCTAGCGGGGGGGCAAGAGACCCAGTACTTC
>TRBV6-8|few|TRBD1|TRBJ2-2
CASSRFGTGANTGELFF
TGTGCCAGCAGCCGTTTTGGGACAGGGGCGAACACCGGGGAGCTGTTTTTT
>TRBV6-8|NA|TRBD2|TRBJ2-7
CASSVAGVSYEQYF
TGTGCCAGCAGTGTGGCGGGGGTGTCCTACGAGCAGTACTTC
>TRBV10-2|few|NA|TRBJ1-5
CASSEFPRLTNQPQHF
TGCGCCAGCAGTGAGTTTCCCCGACTCACCAATCAGCCCCAGCATTTT
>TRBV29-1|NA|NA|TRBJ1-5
CSVLSKRDPGNNQPQHF
TGCAGCGTACTCAGCAAGAGGGACCCTGGTAACAATCAGCCCCAGCATTTT
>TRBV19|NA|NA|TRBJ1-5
CASSIGGLPGQPQHF
TGTGCCAGTAGTATAGGCGGCCTACCGGGTCAGCCCCAGCATTTT
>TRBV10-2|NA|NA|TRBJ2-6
CASSSSIPQGAVGANVLTF
NA
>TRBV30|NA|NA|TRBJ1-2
CAWNSGYGYTF
TGTGCCTGGAATAGCGGCTATGGCTACACCTTC
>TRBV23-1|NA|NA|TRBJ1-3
CASSTESGNTIYF
TGCGCCAGTTCGACTGAGTCTGGAAACACCATATATTTT
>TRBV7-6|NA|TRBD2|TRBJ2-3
CASSFGPSGGGDTQYF
TGTGCCAGCAGCTTCGGTCCTAGCGGGGGTGGTGATACGCAGTATTTT
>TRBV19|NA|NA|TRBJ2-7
CASSMYEGTDEQYF
TGTGCCAGTAGTATGTACGAGGGGACCGACGAGCAGTACTTC
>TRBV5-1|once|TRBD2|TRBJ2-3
CASSLAGGADTQYF
TGCGCCAGCAGCTTGGCTGGGGGGGCAGATACGCAGTATTTT
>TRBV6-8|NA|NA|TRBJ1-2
CASSAREGAYGYTF
TGTGCCAGCAGTGCCAGGGAAGGGGCCTATGGCTACACCTTC
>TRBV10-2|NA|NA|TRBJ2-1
CASRRRGSSYNEQFF
TGCGCCAGCAGGCGCCGGGGGAGCTCCTACAATGAGCAGTTCTTC
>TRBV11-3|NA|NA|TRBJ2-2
CASSSRPSNTGELFF
TGTGCCAGCAGCTCCCGGCCCTCGAACACCGGGGAGCTGTTTTTT
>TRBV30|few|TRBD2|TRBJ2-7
CAWSAGLAGYEQYF
TGTGCCTGGAGTGCGGGACTAGCGGGCTACGAGCAGTACTTC
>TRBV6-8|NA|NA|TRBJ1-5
CASREVSNQPQHF
TGTGCCAGCCGGGAGGTGAGCAATCAGCCCCAGCATTTT
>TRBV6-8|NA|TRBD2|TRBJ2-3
CASSYSGLGYPDTQYF
TGTGCCAGCAGTTACTCAGGACTAGGATATCCAGATACGCAGTATTTT
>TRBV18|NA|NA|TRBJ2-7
CASSPRQDYEQYF
TGTGCCAGCTCACCAAGGCAGGACTACGAGCAGTACTTC
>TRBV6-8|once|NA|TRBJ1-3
CASSAGRSGNTIYF
TGTGCCAGCAGTGCGGGCCGCTCTGGAAACACCATATATTTT
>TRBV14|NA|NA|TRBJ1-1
CASSLKMGQTMNTEAFF
TGTGCCAGCAGCCTAAAAATGGGACAAACCATGAACACTGAAGCTTTCTTT
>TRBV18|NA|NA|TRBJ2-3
CASSPPVADTQYF
TGTGCCAGCTCACCACCGGTCGCAGATACGCAGTATTTT
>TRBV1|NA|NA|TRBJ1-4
CASSQVGTNEKLFF
TGCGCCAGCAGCCAAGTAGGGACTAATGAAAAACTGTTTTTT
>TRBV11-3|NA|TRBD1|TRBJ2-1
CASRAVGQGAHNEQFF
TGTGCCAGCAGGGCCGTTGGACAGGGGGCGCACAATGAGCAGTTCTTC
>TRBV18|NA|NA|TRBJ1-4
CASSYTPGTAGEKLFF
TGTGCCAGCTCATACACCCCAGGGACGGCAGGTGAAAAACTGTTTTTT
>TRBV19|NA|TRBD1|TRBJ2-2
CACKTGTDTGELFF
TGTGCCTGCAAGACAGGGACAGACACCGGGGAGCTGTTTTTT
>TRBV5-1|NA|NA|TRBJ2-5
CASSGQGLGEETQYF
TGCGCCAGCAGTGGGCAGGGTCTCGGGGAGGAGACCCAGTACTTC